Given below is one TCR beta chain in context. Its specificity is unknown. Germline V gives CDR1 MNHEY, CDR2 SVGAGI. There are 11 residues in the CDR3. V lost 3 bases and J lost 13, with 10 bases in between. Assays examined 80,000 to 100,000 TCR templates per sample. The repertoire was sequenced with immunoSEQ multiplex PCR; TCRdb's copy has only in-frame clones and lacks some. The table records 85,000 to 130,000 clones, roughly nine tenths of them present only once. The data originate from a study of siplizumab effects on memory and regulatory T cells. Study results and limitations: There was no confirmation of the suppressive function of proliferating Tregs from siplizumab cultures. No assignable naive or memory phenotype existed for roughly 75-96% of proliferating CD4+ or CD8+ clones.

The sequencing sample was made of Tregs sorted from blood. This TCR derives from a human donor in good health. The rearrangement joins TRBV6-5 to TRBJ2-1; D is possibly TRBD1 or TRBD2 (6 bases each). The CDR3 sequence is CASSYGGRQFF. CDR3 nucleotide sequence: TGTGCCAGCAGTTATGGGGGGCGTCAGTTCTTC.